This TCR beta chain stems from a study of blood T cell repertoires in COVID-19. TCRdb's table, derived via immunoSEQ multiplex PCR, lists solely in-frame clones and lacks some. The sample lists fewer than 250,000 clones, 85% to 90% occurring once. This clone has more than one count but fewer than ten. Trimming took 6 bases from V and 5 from J, leaving 19 bases between them. Germline loops: CDR1 MNHEY, CDR2 SVGAGI. This CDR3 contains 15 residues. J is TRBJ1-2 and V is TRBV6-5; D remains ambiguous. This TCR was recovered from a man in his fifties or sixties with COVID-19, enrolled during active disease. The sequencing sample was made of peripheral blood. The CDR3 DNA is TGTGCCAGCAGGCCAGGTACACTCTTAGGATATGGCTACACCTTC. This sequence encodes CASRPGTLLGYGYTF.